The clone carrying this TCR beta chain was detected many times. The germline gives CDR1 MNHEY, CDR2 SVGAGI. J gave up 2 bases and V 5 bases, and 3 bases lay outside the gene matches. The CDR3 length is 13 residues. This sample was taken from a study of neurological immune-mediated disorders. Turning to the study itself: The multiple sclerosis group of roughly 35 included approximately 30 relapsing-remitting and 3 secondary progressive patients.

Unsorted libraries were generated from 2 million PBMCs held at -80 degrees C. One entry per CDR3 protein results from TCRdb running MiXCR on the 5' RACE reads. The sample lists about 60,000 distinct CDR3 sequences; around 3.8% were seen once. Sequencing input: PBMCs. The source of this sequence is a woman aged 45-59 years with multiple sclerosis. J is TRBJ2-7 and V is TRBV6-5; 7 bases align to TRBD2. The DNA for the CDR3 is TGTGCCAGCAGTGAGCGGGAAACCTACGAGCAGTACTTC. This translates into CASSERETYEQYF.